The entry below describes one T cell receptor (beta chain). V was trimmed by 3 bases and J by 7 bases, leaving 14 bases between them. The CDR3 consists of 15 residues. Germline CDR1 SGDLS, CDR2 YYNGEE. The data belong to a study of OX40 agonist ivuxolimab in advanced cancers. Clones were read by immunoSEQ multiplex PCR, and TCRdb kept only the in-frame ones, dropping some. Of 80,000 to 95,000 clones listed, 65% to 90% are singletons. This specimen consisted of CD4+ or CD8+ T cells sorted from blood, obtained in a trial of the OX40 agonist ivuxolimab. The sequence was obtained from an adult with an advanced solid tumor such as melanoma, head and neck, liver or kidney cancer. This rearrangement joins TRBV9 to TRBJ1-6; possibly TRBD1 for D (5 bases). The CDR3 loop reads CASSGSEAGNSPLHF. For the CDR3, the DNA is TGTGCCAGCAGCGGATCAGAGGCAGGGAATTCACCCCTCCACTTT.